These T cell receptor beta chains were read from a single sample in a study of Ad26.COV2.S vaccination and SARS-CoV-2 variants. Sequencing was performed with immunoSEQ multiplex PCR; in TCRdb, only in-frame clones are kept and a portion is missing. The sample contains a few hundred thousand clones, 89% of which appear only once. The source material was peripheral blood, sampled in a trial of Ad26.COV2.S vaccine versus placebo. The receptor source for this set is a person between 18 and 65 years old who received the Ad26.COV2.S COVID-19 vaccine or a placebo. Each CDR3 is given with its conserved first and last residue. The D gene is left open where the match is weak. Not every row has a clone size; where given, it reads once, few, many or a size class.

>TRBD1|.|TRBJ1-2|TRBV6-1
CASSGGFFGQGGGYGYTF
TGTGCCAGCAGTGGAGGATTCTTCGGACAGGGTGGAGGGTATGGCTACACCTTC
>.|.|TRBJ1-2|TRBV9
CASSVGVGADNYGYTF
TGTGCCAGCAGCGTAGGGGTAGGGGCTGATAACTATGGCTACACCTTC
>.|.|TRBJ1-4|TRBV27
CASSLGYGGHEKLFF
TGTGCCAGCAGTTTAGGTTACGGGGGTCATGAAAAACTGTTTTTT
>TRBD1|.|TRBJ1-2|TRBV7-9
CASRGQGVPNYGYTF
TGTGCCTCCCGCGGACAGGGGGTCCCTAACTATGGCTACACCTTC
>TRBD1|once|TRBJ2-5|TRBV19
CASSPLTGWQETQYF
TGTGCCAGTAGTCCGTTGACAGGGTGGCAAGAGACCCAGTACTTC
>.|.|TRBJ2-3|TRBV24-1
CATSGSSDTDTQYF
TGTGCCACCAGCGGGAGTAGTGACACAGATACGCAGTATTTT
>.|.|TRBJ1-3|TRBV9
CASSPRVTSGNTIYF
TGTGCCAGCAGCCCTAGAGTGACCTCTGGAAACACCATATATTTT
>TRBD2|.|TRBJ2-3|TRBV19
CASSILAASTDTQYF
TGTGCCAGTAGTATACTAGCGGCTAGCACAGATACGCAGTATTTT
>.|.|TRBJ2-5|TRBV28
CASSSLYRGGETQYF
TGTGCCAGCAGCTCCTTATACAGGGGGGGAGAGACCCAGTACTTC
>TRBD2|.|TRBJ2-3|TRBV30
CAWSVGAGVADTQYF
TGTGCCTGGAGTGTAGGAGCGGGAGTGGCAGATACGCAGTATTTT
>TRBD2|.|TRBJ2-7|TRBV5-4
CASSLGTSGNEQYF
TGTGCCAGCAGCTTGGGGACTAGCGGGAACGAGCAGTACTTC
>TRBD1|.|TRBJ1-2|TRBV4-3
CASSQYRDSNYGYTF
TGCGCCAGCAGCCAATACCGGGACAGTAACTATGGCTACACCTTC
>TRBD2|.|TRBJ2-1|TRBV6-6
CASSGLDSSSYNEQFF
TGTGCCAGCAGTGGACTAGATTCGAGCTCCTACAATGAGCAGTTCTTC
>TRBD2|.|TRBJ2-2|TRBV10-3
CAIRPGLADTGELFF
TGTGCCATCAGACCGGGACTAGCTGACACCGGGGAGCTGTTTTTT
>.|.|TRBJ2-5|TRBV11-2
CASSLVIGQEGETQYF
TGTGCCAGCAGCTTAGTTATAGGGCAGGAAGGGGAGACCCAGTACTTC
>TRBD1|.|TRBJ1-5|TRBV11-3
CASSLTGVNQPQHF
TGTGCCAGCAGCTTGACAGGGGTCAATCAGCCCCAGCATTTT
>.|.|TRBJ2-2|TRBV5-5
CASSLGSTNTGELFF
TGTGCCAGCAGCTTGGGGAGTACGAACACCGGGGAGCTGTTTTTT
>TRBD2|.|TRBJ2-1|TRBV13
CASSANLAGGSNEQFF
TGTGCCAGCAGCGCCAACCTAGCGGGAGGGAGCAATGAGCAGTTCTTC
>.|once|TRBJ2-1|TRBV5-1
CASSLSSSVSYNEQFF
TGCGCCAGCAGCTTATCCTCTAGCGTTTCCTACAATGAGCAGTTCTTC
>.|.|TRBJ1-2|TRBV28
CASSLWTGGAYGYTF
TGTGCCAGCAGTTTATGGACTGGGGGGGCCTATGGCTACACCTTC
>.|.|TRBJ2-1|TRBV30
CAWSDPRGSYNEQFF
TGTGCCTGGAGTGACCCCAGGGGTTCCTACAATGAGCAGTTCTTC
>.|.|TRBJ2-7|TRBV7-3
CASSSYAGFPYEQYF
TGTGCCAGCAGCTCCTACGCGGGTTTCCCCTACGAGCAGTACTTC
>.|.|TRBJ1-6|TRBV6-5
CASSYKNSPLHF
TGTGCCAGCAGTTACAAAAATTCACCCCTCCACTTT
>TRBD2|few|TRBJ2-7|TRBV7-2
CASRTSGQYEQYF
TGTGCCAGCAGGACTAGCGGACAGTACGAGCAGTACTTC
>.|.|TRBJ2-1|TRBV6-2/TRBV6-3
CASSEVAGEQFF
TGTGCCAGCAGTGAGGTGGCCGGCGAGCAGTTCTTC
>TRBD1|.|TRBJ1-1|TRBV6-5
CASSPQGARTEAFF
TGTGCCAGCAGTCCACAGGGGGCTAGGACTGAAGCTTTCTTT
>TRBD1|.|TRBJ2-1|TRBV14
CASSAGQVFNEQFF
TGTGCCAGCAGCGCCGGACAGGTCTTCAATGAGCAGTTCTTC
>TRBD1|.|TRBJ2-3|TRBV7-9
CASSSRQGASTDTQYF
TGTGCCAGCAGCTCCCGACAGGGCGCCAGCACAGATACGCAGTATTTT
>.|.|TRBJ1-4|TRBV28
CASNYRDGGEKLFF
TGTGCCAGCAACTACCGGGACGGAGGAGAAAAACTGTTTTTT
>.|.|TRBJ2-3|TRBV6-6
CATRADTQYF
TGTGCCACAAGGGCAGATACGCAGTATTTT
>TRBD1|.|TRBJ2-5|TRBV15
CATSRADRGETQYF
TGTGCCACCAGCAGAGCCGACAGGGGTGAGACCCAGTACTTC
>TRBD1|.|TRBJ1-1|TRBV5-6
CASYQGDGTEAFF
TGTGCCAGTTACCAGGGGGACGGCACTGAAGCTTTCTTT
>.|.|TRBJ1-3|TRBV3-1/TRBV3-2
CASSKTQGVSGNTIYF
TGTGCCAGCAGCAAGACTCAGGGCGTATCTGGAAACACCATATATTTT
>TRBD1|.|TRBJ2-5|TRBV7-9
CASSRHPGQGGSETQYF
TGTGCCAGCAGCCGGCACCCGGGACAGGGCGGCTCGGAGACCCAGTACTTC
>.|.|TRBJ1-1|TRBV19
CASCGEPNTEAFF
TGTGCCAGTTGTGGCGAGCCGAACACTGAAGCTTTCTTT
>.|.|TRBJ2-5|TRBV4-1
CASSHPEAQETQYF
TGCGCCAGCAGCCATCCCGAAGCCCAAGAGACCCAGTACTTC
>.|.|TRBJ1-1|TRBV7-2
CASSLGASVNTEAFF
TGTGCCAGTAGCTTAGGCGCGTCGGTGAACACTGAAGCTTTCTTT
>TRBD1|.|TRBJ1-5|TRBV6-2/TRBV6-3
CASSDRTGKTTYNQPQHF
TGTGCCAGCAGTGACCGGACAGGAAAGACCACTTACAATCAGCCCCAGCATTTT
>TRBD2|.|TRBJ2-3|TRBV3-1/TRBV3-2
CASSSSGSNSDTQYF
TGTGCCAGCAGCAGTAGCGGGAGTAACTCAGATACGCAGTATTTT
>.|.|TRBJ1-5|TRBV6-1
CASSEGGGYVYQPQHF
TGTGCCAGCAGTGAAGGGGGCGGCTATGTTTATCAGCCCCAGCATTTT
>.|once|TRBJ2-1|TRBV12-1
CASSRGLAGRNEQFF
TGTGCCAGCAGCCGAGGACTAGCGGGACGGAATGAGCAGTTCTTC
>.|.|TRBJ2-5|TRBV3-1/TRBV3-2
CASSHRKRQIQETQYF
TGTGCCAGCAGCCACCGCAAGAGACAGATACAAGAGACCCAGTACTTC
>.|.|TRBJ1-1|TRBV7-9
CASSFESTEAFF
TGTGCCAGCAGCTTCGAAAGCACTGAAGCTTTCTTT
>.|.|TRBJ1-1|TRBV7-2
CASSLVGVTNTEAFF
TGTGCCAGCAGCTTAGTAGGGGTCACGAACACTGAAGCTTTCTTT